This T cell receptor beta chain originates from a study of blood T cells in healthy people across ages (dated by TCRdb to about 2015). With regard to the full study: In model experiments, roughly one uniquely barcoded TCR beta cDNA molecule per two T cells was captured by template switching. The study analyzed two additional independent replicas of 1 million unique cDNA reads from the same blood draw for two donors, one aged 18 to 30 and one aged 80 or older. To track age-related changes in TCR beta repertoire diversity, the study relied on deep sequencing normalized with unique cDNA molecular identifiers. Donors of different ages were randomly distributed across sequencing lanes to avoid experimental bias. Donors were grouped into four age groups: young (average approximately 16 years), middle-aged (roughly 40), aged (62) and long-lived (approximately 78).

Library prep was done by 5' RACE. TCRdb records Illumina HiSeq 2500 as the sequencer. A second PCR of about 6 to 11 cycles was performed with a sample-barcoded 5' primer and a J-beta primer mix. Each TCR beta cDNA molecule received a unique molecular identifier from a template-switch 5' adaptor carrying 12 random nucleotides. Each sample yielded at least 2.5 million CDR3-containing paired-end reads. First-strand cDNA synthesis was performed from all RNA using the Mint cDNA synthesis kit, with priming by a TRBC-specific oligonucleotide. After uracil-DNA glycosylase treatment, a first 18-cycle PCR used universal primers M1SS and BC2_uni_R on all cDNA. Regarding the original processing steps: For normalization, 1 million high-quality reads were randomly selected from each sample, with every read carrying a distinct molecular identifier. Instead of being binned into consensus sequences, reads with shared molecular identifiers were discarded. MiTCR, with a Q25 quality threshold and the strictest error-elimination algorithm, was used for CDR3 identification, clonotype clustering and error correction. A nonparametric unseen species model using Euler transformation provided a lower-bound estimate of total TCR beta diversity. The raw public data were reprocessed by TCRdb itself: fastp quality trimming at Q25, MiXCR clonotype calling, in-frame beta chains only. One record per CDR3 amino acid sequence lists the most common genes and DNA. The V and J calls here are based on TCRdb, not the publication. This sample holds hundreds of thousands of distinct CDR3 sequences; under 25% were observed only once. The ten largest clones represent more than 3% of the sample.

Of note for this clonotype: Its antigen specificity is not known. The sample holds no much larger clone one base away, and base qualities are not on file.

Paper-wide results and their limitations: A strong correlation was found between observed TCR beta diversity and the percentage of naive T cells measured by flow cytometry. Estimates of total diversity based on one million sequenced T cells were considered lower bounds and underestimates. Compared with the aged group, the long-lived group had more naive CD4+ T cells, fewer expanded clones and increased TCR diversity, a pattern suggesting age selection. Observed TCR beta diversity per million T cells fell roughly linearly with age, and a significant reduction was already apparent by age around 36. Bulk unsorted PBMC profiling prevented conclusive comparison of naive and antigen-experienced compartments. Because donor CMV infection status was unknown, age-related changes in expanded clonotypes were potentially confounded.

The donors were 40 or so Caucasian individuals from Russia, aged roughly 6 to 100 years, who were systemically healthy. About 9.6 milliliters of peripheral blood were collected from each donor into EDTA-treated Vacutainer tubes. Ficoll-Paque density-gradient centrifugation was used to isolate PBMCs, with at least 6.5 million per sample. Trizol reagent was used to extract total RNA from the PBMCs, yielding at least 6 micrograms per sample. For every donor, flow cytometry on a PBMC aliquot measured the percentage of naive CD45RAhigh/CD27high T cells. V is trimmed back by 5 bases and J by 2 bases, and the junction contains 7 bases that no gene match accounts for. The CDR3 starts with the cysteine, ends with the phenylalanine, and has 16 residues. Only the CDR3 DNA stays, 48 bases, in frame from base 1. CDR1 and CDR2 (MDHEN, SYDVKM) derive from the germline V gene.

The sample comprised blood. The chain is encoded by TRBV28 joined to TRBJ1-2, with 11 bases aligning to TRBD1. This sequence originates from a man aged 70-80 years in good health. The CDR3 loop reads CASSPGQGELNYGYTF. The DNA reads as follows: TGTGCCAGCAGTCCGGGACAGGGGGAGTTAAACTATGGCTACACCTTC.